The 10 T cell receptor beta chains given below trace back to one sample, sequenced in a study of identifying expanded T cells in peripheral blood. The assay was immunoSEQ multiplex PCR, and TCRdb's table has in-frame clones only and misses some. This sample yields about 90,000 clones, of which approximately 86% are seen a single time; roughly 5.3% belongs to the top ten. Material for sequencing was blood. These receptors were collected from a person aged 18 to 70 in good health.

V and J are TRBV27 and TRBJ2-5; tentatively, D is TRBD2 (5 bases). In germline, CDR1 is MNHEY, CDR2 SMNVEV (reference sequence). V gave up 6 bases and J gave up 9 bases, with 17 bases separating them. CDR3 length equals 13 residues. CDR3 sequence reads: CASRRGGESAQYF. CDR3 DNA sequence: TGTGCCAGCAGAAGAGGAGGAGAGTCGGCCCAGTACTTC.

This clone has a single count. The gene calls are TRBV9 and TRBJ2-4; D is possibly TRBD2 (6 bases). CDR3 length equals 15 residues. V lost 3 bases and J 1 base, leaving 11 bases between the germline ends. The germline V gene encodes CDR1 SGDLS and CDR2 YYNGEE. As DNA, the CDR3 is TGTGCCAGCAGCGCATATGGGGGGGCCAAAAACATTCAGTACTTC. It specifies CASSAYGGAKNIQYF.

This rearrangement joins TRBV5-1 to TRBJ1-1; the D gene is possibly TRBD1 (5 bases). The ends were cut back, 0 bases at V and 0 bases at J, with 18 bases in the middle. Germline V gene lookup returns CDR1 SGHRS and CDR2 YFSETQ. The CDR3 is 18 amino acids. The CDR3 sequence: CASSLGIGDGYMNTEAFF. The CDR3, as DNA: TGCGCCAGCAGCTTGGGTATTGGGGACGGATACATGAACACTGAAGCTTTCTTT.

The chain links TRBV7-9 to TRBJ2-2, with TRBD2 matching over 7 bases. V trimming: 0 bases; J trimming: 6 bases; junction bases outside the gene matches: 7. The CDR3 totals 16 residues. The germline gives CDR1 SEHNR, CDR2 FQNEAQ (reference sequence). The CDR3 DNA sequence: TGTGCCAGCAGCTTAGCTCGGGGGGTAAAGGCCGGGGAGCTGTTTTTT. Protein sequence: CASSLARGVKAGELFF.

Note on this clone: Sequence at one end of the junction differs from germline and may be a read error. This sequence joins TRBV7-2 and TRBJ2-1, with TRBD2 identical over 9 bases. From germline, CDR1 is SGHTA and CDR2 FQGNSA. CDR3 size: 15 residues. This chain's CDR3 is CASSVAGVVRNEQFF. The CDR3 DNA is TGTGCCAGCAGCGTAGCGGGGGTGGTTCGCAATGAGCAGTTCTTC.

This chain uses TRBV5-5 with TRBJ2-3; D uncertain. From germline, CDR1 is SGHKS and CDR2 YYEKEE (reference sequence). CDR3 length equals 13 residues. V was pared by 4 bases and J by 1 base, with 7 bases between. The chain's CDR3 is CASSPVGTDTQYF. In nucleotides, the CDR3 is TGTGCCAGCAGCCCCGTGGGCACAGATACGCAGTATTTT.

This clone has just a few counts. V is TRBV15 and J is TRBJ1-6; D perhaps matches TRBD1 (5 bases). Germline CDR1 is LNHNV and CDR2 is YYDKDF (reference sequence). This CDR3 is built from 14 residues. The V end lost 3 bases, the J end lost 7 bases, and 10 bases lay between the germline ends. In DNA, the CDR3 is TGTGCCACCAGCAGGGACACCCTAAATTCACCCCTCCACTTT. Protein product: CATSRDTLNSPLHF.

V usage is TRBV19 and J usage is TRBJ1-4, with a tentative D call TRBD1 (6 bases). CDR1 and CDR2 from the germline V gene are LNHDA and SQIVND (reference sequence). V dropped 1 base and J dropped 8 bases, with 14 bases sitting between them. The CDR3 covers 15 residues. The CDR3 nucleotides are TGTGCCAGTAGTATAGTCGAGGCAGGGGCGGAAAAACTGTTTTTT. Translation gives CASSIVEAGAEKLFF.

This chain uses TRBV25-1 with TRBJ1-3; D gene unclear. Trimming removed 2 bases from V and 4 bases from J, with 12 bases in between. This CDR3 region has 15 residues. Germline CDR1 MGHDK, CDR2 SYGVNS. CDR3 DNA sequence: TGTGCCAGCAGTGAAATGTCAGCACCCGGAAACACCATATATTTT. Its translation is CASSEMSAPGNTIYF. The full variable domain, completed using reference TRBV25-1 and TRBJ1-3, is EADIYQTPRYLVIGTGKKITLECSQTMGHDKMYWYQQDPGMELHLIHYSYGVNSTEKGDLSSESTVSRIRTEHFPLTLESARPSHTSQYLCASSEMSAPGNTIYFGEGSWLTVV.

The genes are TRBV30 and TRBJ1-1, with TRBD1 identical over 7 bases. The CDR3 is 15 amino acids. The germline gives CDR1 GTSNPN, CDR2 SVGIG (reference sequence). The V gene end was trimmed by 4 bases and the J gene end by 1 base; junction bases not matched to a gene: 9. The CDR3 bases are TGTGCCTGGAAACCTGGGACAGAGAAGAACACTGAAGCTTTCTTT. Amino acid sequence: CAWKPGTEKNTEAFF.